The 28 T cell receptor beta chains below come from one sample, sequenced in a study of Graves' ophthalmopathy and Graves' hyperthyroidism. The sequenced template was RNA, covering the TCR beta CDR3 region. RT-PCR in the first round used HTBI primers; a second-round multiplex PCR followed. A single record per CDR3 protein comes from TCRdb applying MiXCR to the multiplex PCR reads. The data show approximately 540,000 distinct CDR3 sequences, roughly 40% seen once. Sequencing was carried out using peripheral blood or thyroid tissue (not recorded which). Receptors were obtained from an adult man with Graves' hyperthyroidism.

The CDR3 spells CASSRGPTMGYTF. CDR3 bases: TGTGCCAGCAGCCGAGGACCGACTATGGGCTACACCTTC. The chain links TRBV7-9 to TRBJ1-2; D uncertain. This CDR3 contains 13 residues. Trimming took off 5 bases at V and 8 bases at J, with 15 bases between the two ends. Germline V gene sequence: CDR1 SEHNR, CDR2 FQNEAQ (reference sequence).

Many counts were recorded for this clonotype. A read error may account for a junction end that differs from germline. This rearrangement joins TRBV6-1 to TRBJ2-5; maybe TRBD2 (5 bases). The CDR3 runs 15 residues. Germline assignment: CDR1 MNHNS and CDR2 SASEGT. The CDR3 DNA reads TGTGCCAGCAGCGAAGGAGGATGGGCGGAAGAGACCCAGTACTTC. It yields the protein CASSEGGWAEETQYF.

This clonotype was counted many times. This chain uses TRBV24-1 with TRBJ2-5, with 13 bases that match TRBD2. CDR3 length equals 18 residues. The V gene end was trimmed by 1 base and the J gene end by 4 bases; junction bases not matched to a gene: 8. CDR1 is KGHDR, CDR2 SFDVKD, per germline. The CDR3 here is CATSDFGGLAGVGETQYF. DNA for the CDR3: TGTGCCACCAGTGATTTCGGCGGACTAGCGGGAGTGGGAGAGACCCAGTACTTC.

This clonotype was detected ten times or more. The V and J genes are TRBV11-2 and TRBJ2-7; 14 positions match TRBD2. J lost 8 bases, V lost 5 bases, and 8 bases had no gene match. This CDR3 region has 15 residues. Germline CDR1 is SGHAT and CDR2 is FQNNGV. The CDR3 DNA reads TGTGCCAGCAGCAAAGGACTAGCGGGAGGCCTCCAGCAGTACTTC. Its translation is CASSKGLAGGLQQYF.

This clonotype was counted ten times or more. For the CDR3, the DNA is TGTGCCAGCAGTCCCGGGGGTCTGGGGACCCAGTACTTC. Its translation: CASSPGGLGTQYF. The genes are TRBV6-5 and TRBJ2-5; possibly TRBD2 for D (6 bases). Trimming took off 5 bases at V and 7 bases at J, with 14 bases between the two ends. CDR1 and CDR2 (germline): MNHEY, SVGAGI. The CDR3 has 13 residues.

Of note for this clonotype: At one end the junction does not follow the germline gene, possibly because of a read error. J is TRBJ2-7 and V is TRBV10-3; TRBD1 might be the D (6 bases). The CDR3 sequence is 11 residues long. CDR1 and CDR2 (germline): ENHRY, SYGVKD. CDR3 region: CAISEAGDFSF. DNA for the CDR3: TGTGCCATCAGTGAAGCAGGGGATTTTTCCTTC.

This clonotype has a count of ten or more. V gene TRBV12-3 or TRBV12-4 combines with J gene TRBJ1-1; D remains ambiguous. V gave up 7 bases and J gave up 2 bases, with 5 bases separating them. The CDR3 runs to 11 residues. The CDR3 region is CASIYNTEAFF. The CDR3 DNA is TGTGCCAGCATCTACAACACTGAAGCTTTCTTT.

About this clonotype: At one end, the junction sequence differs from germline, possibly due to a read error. In DNA, the CDR3 is TGTGCCAGCAGTTTAGGGGGCACCTATGGCTACACCTTC. Its translation is CASSLGGTYGYTF. This chain joins TRBV7-9 and TRBJ1-2, with 7 nucleotides matching TRBD1. The germline V gene has CDR1 SEHNR and CDR2 FQNEAQ (reference sequence). The CDR3 spans 13 residues.

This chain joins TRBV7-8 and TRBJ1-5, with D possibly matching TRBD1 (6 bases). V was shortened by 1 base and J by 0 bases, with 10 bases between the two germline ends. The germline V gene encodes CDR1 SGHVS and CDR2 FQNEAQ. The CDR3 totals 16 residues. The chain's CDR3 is CASSLEGGYSNQPQHF. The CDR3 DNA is TGTGCCAGCAGCTTAGAGGGGGGATATAGCAATCAGCCCCAGCATTTT.

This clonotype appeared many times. The DNA of the CDR3 is TGTGCCAGCAGCCACAGAGAAGATGCCTATGGCTACACCTTC. Protein sequence: CASSHREDAYGYTF. The gene calls are TRBV7-8 and TRBJ1-2, with unresolved D. CDR1 is SGHVS and CDR2 is FQNEAQ in the germline V gene. The CDR3 spans 14 residues. The V end lost 5 bases, the J end lost 4 bases, and 14 bases lay between the germline ends.

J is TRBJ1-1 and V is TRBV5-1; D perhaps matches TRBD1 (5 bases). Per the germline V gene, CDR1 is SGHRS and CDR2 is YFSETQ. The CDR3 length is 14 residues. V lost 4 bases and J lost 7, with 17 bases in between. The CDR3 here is CASSPTPRVIEAFF. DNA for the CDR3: TGCGCCAGCAGCCCCACTCCCAGGGTTATTGAAGCTTTCTTT.

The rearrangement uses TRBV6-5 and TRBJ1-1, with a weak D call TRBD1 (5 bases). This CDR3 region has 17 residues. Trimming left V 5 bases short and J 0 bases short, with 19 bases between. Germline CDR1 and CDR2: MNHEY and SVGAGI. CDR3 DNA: TGTGCCAGCAGTCAGACTAGCGGGAGACAGTTGAACACTGAAGCTTTCTTT. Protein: CASSQTSGRQLNTEAFF.

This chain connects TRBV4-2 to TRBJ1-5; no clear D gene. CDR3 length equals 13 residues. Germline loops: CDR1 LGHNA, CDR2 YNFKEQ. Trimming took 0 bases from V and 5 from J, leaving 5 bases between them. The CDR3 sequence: CASSQDSYQPQHF. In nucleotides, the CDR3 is TGTGCCAGCAGCCAAGACAGCTATCAGCCCCAGCATTTT.

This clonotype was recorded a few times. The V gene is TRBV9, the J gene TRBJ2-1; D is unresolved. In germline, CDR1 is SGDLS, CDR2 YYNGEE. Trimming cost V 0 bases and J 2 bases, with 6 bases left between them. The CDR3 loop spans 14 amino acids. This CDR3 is CASSVGITYNEQFF. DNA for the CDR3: TGTGCCAGCAGCGTAGGTATAACCTACAATGAGCAGTTCTTC.

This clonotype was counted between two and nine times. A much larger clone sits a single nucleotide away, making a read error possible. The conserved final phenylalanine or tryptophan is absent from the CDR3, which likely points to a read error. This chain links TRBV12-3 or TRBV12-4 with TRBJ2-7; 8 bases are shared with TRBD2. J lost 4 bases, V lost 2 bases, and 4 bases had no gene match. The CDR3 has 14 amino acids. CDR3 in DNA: TGTGCCAGCAGTTTAAGTAGCGGGGAATACGAGCAGTACCTC. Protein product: CASSLSSGEYEQYL.

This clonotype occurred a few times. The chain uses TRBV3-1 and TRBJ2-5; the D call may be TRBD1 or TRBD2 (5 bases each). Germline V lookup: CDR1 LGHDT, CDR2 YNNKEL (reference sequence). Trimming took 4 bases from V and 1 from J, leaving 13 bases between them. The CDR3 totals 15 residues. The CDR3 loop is CASSRLGDLQETQYF. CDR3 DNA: TGTGCCAGCAGCCGGTTGGGGGACCTCCAAGAGACCCAGTACTTC.

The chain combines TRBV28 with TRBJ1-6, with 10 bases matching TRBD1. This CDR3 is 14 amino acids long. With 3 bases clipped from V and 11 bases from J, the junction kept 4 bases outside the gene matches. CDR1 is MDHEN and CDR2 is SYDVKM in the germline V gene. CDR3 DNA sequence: TGTGCCAGCAGTTTCGGACAGGGGGTCCCACCCCTCCACTTT. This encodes CASSFGQGVPPLHF.

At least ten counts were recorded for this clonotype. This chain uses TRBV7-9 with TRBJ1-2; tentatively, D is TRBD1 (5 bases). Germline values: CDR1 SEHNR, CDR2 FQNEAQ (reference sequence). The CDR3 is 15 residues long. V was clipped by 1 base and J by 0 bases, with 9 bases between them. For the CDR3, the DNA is TGTGCCAGCAGCTTAGGGGACGCCCCTAACTATGGCTACACCTTC. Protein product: CASSLGDAPNYGYTF.

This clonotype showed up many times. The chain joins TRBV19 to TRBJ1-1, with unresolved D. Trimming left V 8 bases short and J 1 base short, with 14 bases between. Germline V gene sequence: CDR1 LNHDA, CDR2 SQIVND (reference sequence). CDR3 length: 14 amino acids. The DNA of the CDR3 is TGTGCCAGTCGGGCAGGATGGGAGAACACTGAAGCTTTCTTT. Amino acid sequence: CASRAGWENTEAFF.

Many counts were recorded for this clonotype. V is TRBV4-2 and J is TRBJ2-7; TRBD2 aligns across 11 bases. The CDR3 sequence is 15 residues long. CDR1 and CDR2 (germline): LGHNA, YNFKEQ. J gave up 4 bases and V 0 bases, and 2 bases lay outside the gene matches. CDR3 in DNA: TGTGCCAGCAGCCAAGAAGGGACTAGCGGATACGAGCAGTACTTC. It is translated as CASSQEGTSGYEQYF.

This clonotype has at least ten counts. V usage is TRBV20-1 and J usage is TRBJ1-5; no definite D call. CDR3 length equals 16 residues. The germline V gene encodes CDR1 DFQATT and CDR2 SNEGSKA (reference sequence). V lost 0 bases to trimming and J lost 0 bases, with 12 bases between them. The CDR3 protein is CSARDSGWDSNQPQHF. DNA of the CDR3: TGCAGTGCTAGAGATAGCGGGTGGGATAGCAATCAGCCCCAGCATTTT.

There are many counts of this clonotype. The CDR3 coding sequence is TGTGCCATCAGTGAGACCCGGTCCTATGGCTACACCTTC. This codes for CAISETRSYGYTF. The chain carries TRBV10-3 and TRBJ1-2; D is ambiguous. The V end was cut by 2 bases, the J end by 4 bases, with 8 bases between. Germline V gene lookup returns CDR1 ENHRY and CDR2 SYGVKD. The CDR3 runs 13 residues.

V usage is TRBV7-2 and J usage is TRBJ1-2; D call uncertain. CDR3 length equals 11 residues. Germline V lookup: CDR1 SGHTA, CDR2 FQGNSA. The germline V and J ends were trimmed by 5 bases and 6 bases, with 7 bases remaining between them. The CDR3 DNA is TGTGCCAGCAGCCTACGGCATGGCTACACCTTC. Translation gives CASSLRHGYTF.

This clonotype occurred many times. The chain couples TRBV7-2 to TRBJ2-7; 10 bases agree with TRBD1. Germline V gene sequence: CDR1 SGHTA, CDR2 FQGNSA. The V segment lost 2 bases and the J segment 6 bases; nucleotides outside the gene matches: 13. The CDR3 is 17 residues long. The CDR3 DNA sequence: TGTGCCAGCAGCTTAAGCGAAATGGGACAGGGGTTTTTCGAGCAGTACTTC. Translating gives CASSLSEMGQGFFEQYF.

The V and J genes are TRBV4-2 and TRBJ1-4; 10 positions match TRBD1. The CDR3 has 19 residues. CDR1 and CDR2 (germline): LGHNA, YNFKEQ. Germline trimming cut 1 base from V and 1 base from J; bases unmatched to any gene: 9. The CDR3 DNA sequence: TGTGCCAGCAGCCAAGGGGGACAGGGGCCAAGGGGAACTAATGAAAAACTGTTTTTT. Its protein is CASSQGGQGPRGTNEKLFF.

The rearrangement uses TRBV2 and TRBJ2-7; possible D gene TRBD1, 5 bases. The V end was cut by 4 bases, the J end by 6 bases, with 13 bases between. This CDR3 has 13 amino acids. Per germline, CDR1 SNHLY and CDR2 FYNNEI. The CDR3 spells CASSGTTDGEQYF. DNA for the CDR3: TGTGCCAGCAGTGGGACAACGGATGGCGAGCAGTACTTC.

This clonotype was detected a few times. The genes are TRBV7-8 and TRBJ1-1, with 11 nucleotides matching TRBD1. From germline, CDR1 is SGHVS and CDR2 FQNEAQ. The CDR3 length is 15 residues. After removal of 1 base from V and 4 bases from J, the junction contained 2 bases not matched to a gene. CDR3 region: CASSLEGQGGTEAFF. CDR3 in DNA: TGTGCCAGCAGCTTAGAGGGACAGGGGGGCACTGAAGCTTTCTTT.

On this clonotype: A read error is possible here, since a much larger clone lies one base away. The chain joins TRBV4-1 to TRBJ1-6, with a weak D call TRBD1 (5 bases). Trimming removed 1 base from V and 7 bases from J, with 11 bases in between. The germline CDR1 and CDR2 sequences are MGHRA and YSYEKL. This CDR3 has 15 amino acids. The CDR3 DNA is TGCGCCAGCAGCCAAGGTTGGGGGGGAAATTCACCCCTCCACTTT. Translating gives CASSQGWGGNSPLHF.